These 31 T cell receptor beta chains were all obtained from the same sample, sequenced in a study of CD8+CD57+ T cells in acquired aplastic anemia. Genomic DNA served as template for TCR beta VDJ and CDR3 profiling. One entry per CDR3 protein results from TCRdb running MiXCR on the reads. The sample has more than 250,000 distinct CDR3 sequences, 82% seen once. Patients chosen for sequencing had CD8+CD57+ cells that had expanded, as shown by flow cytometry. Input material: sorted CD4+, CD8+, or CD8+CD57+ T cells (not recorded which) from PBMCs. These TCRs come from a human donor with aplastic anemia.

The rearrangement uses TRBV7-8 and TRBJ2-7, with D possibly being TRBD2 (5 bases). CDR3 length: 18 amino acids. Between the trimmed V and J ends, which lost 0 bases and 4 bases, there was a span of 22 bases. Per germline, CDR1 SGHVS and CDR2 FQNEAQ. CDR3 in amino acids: CASSLAGDGDTQSYEQYV. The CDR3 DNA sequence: TGTGCCAGCAGCTTAGCGGGAGACGGCGATACGCAGTCTTACGAGCAGTACGTC.

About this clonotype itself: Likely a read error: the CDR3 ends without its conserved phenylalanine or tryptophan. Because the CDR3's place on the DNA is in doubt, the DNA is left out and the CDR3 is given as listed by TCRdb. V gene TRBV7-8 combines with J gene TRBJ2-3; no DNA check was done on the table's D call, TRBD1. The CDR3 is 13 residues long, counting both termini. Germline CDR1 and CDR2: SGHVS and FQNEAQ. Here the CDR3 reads CASSFHPAETAFS.

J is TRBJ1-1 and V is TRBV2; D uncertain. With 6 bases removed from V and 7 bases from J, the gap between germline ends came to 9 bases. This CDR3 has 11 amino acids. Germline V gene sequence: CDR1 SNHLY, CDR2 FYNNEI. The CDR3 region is CASRREDEAFF. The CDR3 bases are TGTGCCAGCAGGCGTGAAGATGAAGCTTTCTTT.

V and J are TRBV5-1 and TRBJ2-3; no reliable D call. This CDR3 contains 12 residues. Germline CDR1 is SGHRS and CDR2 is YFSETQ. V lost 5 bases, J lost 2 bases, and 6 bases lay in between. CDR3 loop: CASRIFTDTQYF. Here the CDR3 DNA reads TGCGCCAGCAGGATATTCACAGATACGCAGTATTTT.

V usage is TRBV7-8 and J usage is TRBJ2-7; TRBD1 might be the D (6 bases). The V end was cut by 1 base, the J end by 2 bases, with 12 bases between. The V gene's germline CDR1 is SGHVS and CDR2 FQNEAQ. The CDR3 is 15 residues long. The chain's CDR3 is CASSLGYRDTYEQYF. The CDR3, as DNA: TGTGCCAGCAGCTTAGGGTACAGGGACACCTACGAGCAGTACTTC.

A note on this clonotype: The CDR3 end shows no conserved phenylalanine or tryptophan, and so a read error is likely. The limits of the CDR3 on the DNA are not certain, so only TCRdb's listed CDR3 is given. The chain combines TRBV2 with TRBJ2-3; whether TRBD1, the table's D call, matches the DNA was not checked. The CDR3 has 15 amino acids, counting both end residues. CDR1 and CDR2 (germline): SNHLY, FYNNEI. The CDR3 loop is CASGDGSTDTQKLYS.

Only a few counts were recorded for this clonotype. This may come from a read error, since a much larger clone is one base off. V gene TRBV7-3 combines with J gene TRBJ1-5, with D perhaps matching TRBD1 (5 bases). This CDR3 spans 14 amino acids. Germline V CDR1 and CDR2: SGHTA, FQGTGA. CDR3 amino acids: CASSSSGTWGDTQF. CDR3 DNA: TGTGCCAGCAGTTCTAGCGGGACTTGGGGAGACACCCAGTTT. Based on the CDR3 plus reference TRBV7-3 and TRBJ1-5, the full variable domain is GAGVSQTPSNKVTEKGKYVELRCDPISGHTALYWYRQSLGQGPEFLIYFQGTGAADDSGLPNDRFFAVRPEGSVSTLKIQRTERGDSAVYLCASSSSGTWGDTQFGDGTRLSIL.

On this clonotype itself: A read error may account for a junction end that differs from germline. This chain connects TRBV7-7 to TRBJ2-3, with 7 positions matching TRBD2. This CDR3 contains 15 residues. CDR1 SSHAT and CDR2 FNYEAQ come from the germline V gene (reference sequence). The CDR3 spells CASTGGYEQAAPRYF. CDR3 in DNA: TGTGCTAGCACCGGGGGGTATGAGCAGGCAGCCCCTCGGTATTTT.

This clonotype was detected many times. CDR3 in DNA: TGTGCCAGCAGCTTGACAGGGGGCGCCGACTATGAGTATTTT. Translating it yields CASSLTGGADYEYF. The chain employs TRBV7-2 and TRBJ2-3; 10 bases agree with TRBD1. CDR3 size: 14 residues. J gave up 13 bases and V 3 bases, and 10 bases lay outside the gene matches. Germline CDR1 and CDR2: SGHTA and FQGNSA.

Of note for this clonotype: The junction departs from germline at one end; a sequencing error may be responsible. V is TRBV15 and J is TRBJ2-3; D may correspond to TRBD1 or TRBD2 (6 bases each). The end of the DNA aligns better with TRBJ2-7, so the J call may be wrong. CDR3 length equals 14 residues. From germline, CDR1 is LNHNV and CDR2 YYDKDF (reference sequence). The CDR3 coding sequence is TGCTCCACCAGCAGGGACGGGGGCCCAGATACGCAGTACTTC. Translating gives CSTSRDGGPDTQYF.

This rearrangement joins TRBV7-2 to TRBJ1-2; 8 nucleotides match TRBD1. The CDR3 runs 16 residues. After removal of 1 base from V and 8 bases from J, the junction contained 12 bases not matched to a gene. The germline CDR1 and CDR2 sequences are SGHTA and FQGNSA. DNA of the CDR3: TGTGCCAGCAGCTTAGAGAGGGACAGGCTCGTCTACGGCTACACCTTC. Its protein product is CASSLERDRLVYGYTF.

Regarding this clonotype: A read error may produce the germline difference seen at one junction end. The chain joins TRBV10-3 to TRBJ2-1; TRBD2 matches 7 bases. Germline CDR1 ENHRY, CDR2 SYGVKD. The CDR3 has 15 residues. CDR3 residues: CAIRETSERPNEQFF. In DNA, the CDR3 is TGTGCCATCCGGGAAACTAGCGAGAGACCCAATGAGCAGTTCTTT.

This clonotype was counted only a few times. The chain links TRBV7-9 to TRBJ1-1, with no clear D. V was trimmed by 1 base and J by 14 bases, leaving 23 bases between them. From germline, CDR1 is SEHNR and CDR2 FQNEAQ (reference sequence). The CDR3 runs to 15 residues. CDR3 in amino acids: CASSLVPGEHTFGFF. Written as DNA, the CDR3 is TGTGCCAGCAGCTTAGTACCCGGGGAGCACACTTTTGGATTCTTT.

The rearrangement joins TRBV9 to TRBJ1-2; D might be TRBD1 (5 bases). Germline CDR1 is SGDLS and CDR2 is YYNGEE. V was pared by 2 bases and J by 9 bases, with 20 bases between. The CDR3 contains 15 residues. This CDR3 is CASSVGTSGVDSYTF. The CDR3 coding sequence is TGTGCCAGCAGCGTCGGGACGAGCGGAGTAGATAGCTACACCTTC.

Here the CDR3 reads CAGSFPGGYGANVYEQYV. In DNA form, the CDR3 reads TGTGCCGGCAGCTTTCCGGGTGGCTACGGGGCCAACGTCTACGAGCAGTACGTC. The chain carries TRBV7-9 and TRBJ2-7; tentatively, D is TRBD1 or TRBD2 (5 bases each). This CDR3 comprises 18 residues. Germline assignment: CDR1 SEHNR and CDR2 FQNEAQ (reference sequence).

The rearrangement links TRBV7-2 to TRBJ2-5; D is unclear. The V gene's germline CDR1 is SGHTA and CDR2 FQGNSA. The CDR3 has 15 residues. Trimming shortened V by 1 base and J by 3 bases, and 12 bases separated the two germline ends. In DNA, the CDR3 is TGTGCCAGCAGCTTAGACCACGAGAGAAAAGAGACCCAGTACTTC. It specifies CASSLDHERKETQYF. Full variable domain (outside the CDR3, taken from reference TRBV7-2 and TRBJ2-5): GAGVSQSPSNKVTEKGKDVELRCDPISGHTALYWYRQSLGQGLEFLIYFQGNSAPDKSGLPSDRFSAERTGGSVSTLTIQRTQQEDSAVYLCASSLDHERKETQYFGPGTRLLVL.

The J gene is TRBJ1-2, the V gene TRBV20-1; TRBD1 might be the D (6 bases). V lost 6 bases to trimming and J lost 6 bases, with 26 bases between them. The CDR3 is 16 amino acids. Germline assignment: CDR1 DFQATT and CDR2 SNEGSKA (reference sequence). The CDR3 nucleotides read TGCAGTGCCCCCGGTCAGGGGAGTGTTATTGATCATGGCTACACCTTC. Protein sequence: CSAPGQGSVIDHGYTF.

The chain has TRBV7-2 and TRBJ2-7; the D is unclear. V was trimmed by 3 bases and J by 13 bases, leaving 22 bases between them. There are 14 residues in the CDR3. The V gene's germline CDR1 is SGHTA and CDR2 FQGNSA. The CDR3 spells CASSFHPVATAHYF. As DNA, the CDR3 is TGTGCCAGCAGCTTTCATCCAGTAGCCACAGCGCATTACTTC.

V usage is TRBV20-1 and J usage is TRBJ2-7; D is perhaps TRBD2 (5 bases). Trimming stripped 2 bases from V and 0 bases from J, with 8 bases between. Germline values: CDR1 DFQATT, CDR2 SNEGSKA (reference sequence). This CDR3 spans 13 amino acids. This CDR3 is CSARNRDSYEQYF. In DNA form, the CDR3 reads TGCAGTGCTAGAAATCGGGACTCCTACGAGCAGTACTTC.

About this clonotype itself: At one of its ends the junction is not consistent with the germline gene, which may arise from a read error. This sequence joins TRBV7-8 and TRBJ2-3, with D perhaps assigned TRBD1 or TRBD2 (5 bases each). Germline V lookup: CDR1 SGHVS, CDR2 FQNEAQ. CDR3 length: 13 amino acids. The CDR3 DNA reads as TGTGCCAGCGGGGACGCGGGCACAGATGCGCCGCATTTT. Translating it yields CASGDAGTDAPHF. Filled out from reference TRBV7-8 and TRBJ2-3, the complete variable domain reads GAGVSQSPRYKVAKRGQDVALRCDPISGHVSLFWYQQALGQGPEFLTYFQNEAQLDKSGLPSDRFFAERPEGSVSTLKIQRTQQEDSAVYLCASGDAGTDAPHFGPGTRLTVL.

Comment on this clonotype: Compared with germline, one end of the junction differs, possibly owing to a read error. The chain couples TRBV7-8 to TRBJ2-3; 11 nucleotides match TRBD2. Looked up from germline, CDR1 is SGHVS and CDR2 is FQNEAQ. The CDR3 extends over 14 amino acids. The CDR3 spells CASSLVAGGVTTHF. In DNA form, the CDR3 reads TGTGCCAGCAGTCTAGTAGCGGGGGGGGTTACGACGCATTTT.

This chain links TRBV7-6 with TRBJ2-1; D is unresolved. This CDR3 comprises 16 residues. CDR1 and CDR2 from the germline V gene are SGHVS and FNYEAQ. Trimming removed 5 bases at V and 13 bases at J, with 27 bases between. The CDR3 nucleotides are TGTGCCAGCAGCCTGAGGTCCGATAATTCACCCCTCCACCAGTTCTTC. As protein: CASSLRSDNSPLHQFF. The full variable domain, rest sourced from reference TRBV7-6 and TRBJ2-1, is GAGVSQSPRYKVTKRGQDVALRCDPISGHVSLYWYRQALGQGPEFLTYFNYEAQQDKSGLPNDRFSAERPEGSISTLTIQRTEQRDSAMYRCASSLRSDNSPLHQFFGPGTRLTVL.

The CDR3 DNA sequence: TGTGCCACCAGCTGCGGGGGAGGTCCCGATACGCAGTACTTC. Translation gives CATSCGGGPDTQYF. The chain is built from TRBV15 and TRBJ2-3; 7 nucleotides line up with TRBD2. Gene TRBJ2-7 matches the end of the DNA better, so the J call may be wrong. This CDR3 contains 14 residues. Germline V lookup: CDR1 LNHNV, CDR2 YYDKDF (reference sequence).

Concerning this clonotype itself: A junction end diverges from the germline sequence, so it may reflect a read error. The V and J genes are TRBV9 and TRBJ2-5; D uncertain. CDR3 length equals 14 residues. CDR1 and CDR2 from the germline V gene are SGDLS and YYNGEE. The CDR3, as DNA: TGTGCCAGCAGCCATCCCTATAGCCAAACTCTGGGGAACTTC. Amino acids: CASSHPYSQTLGNF. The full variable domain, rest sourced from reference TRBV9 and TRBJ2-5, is DSGVTQTPKHLITATGQRVTLRCSPRSGDLSVYWYQQSLDQGLQFLIQYYNGEERAKGNILERFSAQQFPDLHSELNLSSLELGDSALYFCASSHPYSQTLGNFGPGTRLLVL.

CDR3 nucleotide sequence: TGTGCCAGCAGCCTCCCAGGCGGAGACAAAGATGAAGCTTTCTTT. This gives the protein CASSLPGGDKDEAFF. J is TRBJ1-1 and V is TRBV7-2; D gene uncertain. This CDR3 is built from 15 residues. With 5 bases removed from V and 7 bases from J, the gap between germline ends came to 20 bases. CDR1 and CDR2 from the germline V gene are SGHTA and FQGNSA.

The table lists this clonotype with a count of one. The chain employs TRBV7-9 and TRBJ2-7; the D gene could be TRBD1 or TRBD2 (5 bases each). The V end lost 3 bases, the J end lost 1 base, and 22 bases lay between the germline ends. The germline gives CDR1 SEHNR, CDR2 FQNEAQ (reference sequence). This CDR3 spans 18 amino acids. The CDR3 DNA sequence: TGTGCCAGCAGCTTTCAACCAGACGGGACCGACCTTTCCTACGAGCAGTACGTC. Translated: CASSFQPDGTDLSYEQYV.

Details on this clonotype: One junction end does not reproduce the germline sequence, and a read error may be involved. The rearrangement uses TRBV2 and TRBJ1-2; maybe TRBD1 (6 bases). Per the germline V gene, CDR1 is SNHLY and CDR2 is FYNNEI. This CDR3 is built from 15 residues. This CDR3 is CASGDGGGAAYGYAF. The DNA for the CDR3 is TGTGCCAGCGGCGACGGCGGGGGCGCGGCGTATGGCTACGCCTTC.

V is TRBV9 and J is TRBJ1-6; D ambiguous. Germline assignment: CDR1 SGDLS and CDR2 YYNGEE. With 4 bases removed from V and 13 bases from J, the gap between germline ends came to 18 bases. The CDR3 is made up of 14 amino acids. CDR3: CASSLNSTSSPLHF. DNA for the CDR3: TGTGCCAGCAGCTTGAATTCCACTAGCTCCCCCCTCCACTTT. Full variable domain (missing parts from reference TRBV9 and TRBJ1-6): DSGVTQTPKHLITATGQRVTLRCSPRSGDLSVYWYQQSLDQGLQFLIQYYNGEERAKGNILERFSAQQFPDLHSELNLSSLELGDSALYFCASSLNSTSSPLHFGNGTRLTVT.

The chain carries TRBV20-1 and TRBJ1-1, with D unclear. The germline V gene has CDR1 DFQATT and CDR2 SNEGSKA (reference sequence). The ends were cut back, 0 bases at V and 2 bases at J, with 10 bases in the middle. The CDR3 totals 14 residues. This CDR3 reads CSARDRRTNTEAFF. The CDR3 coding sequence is TGCAGTGCTAGAGATAGGCGGACCAACACTGAAGCTTTCTTT.

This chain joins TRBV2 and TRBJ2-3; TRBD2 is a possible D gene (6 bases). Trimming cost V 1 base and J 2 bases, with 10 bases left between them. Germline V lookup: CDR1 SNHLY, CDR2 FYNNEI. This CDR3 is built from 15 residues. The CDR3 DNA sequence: TGTGCCAGCAGTGAAGGGATAGCGGCCACAGATACGCAGTATTTT. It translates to CASSEGIAATDTQYF.

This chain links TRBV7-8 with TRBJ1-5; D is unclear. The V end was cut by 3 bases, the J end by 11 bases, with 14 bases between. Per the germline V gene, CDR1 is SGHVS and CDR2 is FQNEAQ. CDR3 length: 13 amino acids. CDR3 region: CASSFTGSPAQHF. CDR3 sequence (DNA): TGTGCCAGCAGCTTTACGGGGAGTCCCGCCCAGCATTTT.